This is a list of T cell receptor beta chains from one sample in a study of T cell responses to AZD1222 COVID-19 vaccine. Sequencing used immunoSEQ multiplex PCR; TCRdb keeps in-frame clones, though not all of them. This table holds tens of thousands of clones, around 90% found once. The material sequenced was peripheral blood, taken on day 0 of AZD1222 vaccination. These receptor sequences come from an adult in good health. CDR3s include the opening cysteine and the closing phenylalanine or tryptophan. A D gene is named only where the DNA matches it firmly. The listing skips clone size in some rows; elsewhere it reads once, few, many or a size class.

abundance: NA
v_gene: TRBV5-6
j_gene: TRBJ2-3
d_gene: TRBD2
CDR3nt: TGTGCCAGCAGCCCACCTAGCGGGATGAGCACAGATACGCAGTATTTT
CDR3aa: CASSPPSGMSTDTQYF

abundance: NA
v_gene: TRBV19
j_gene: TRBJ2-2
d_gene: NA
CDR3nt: TGTGCCAGTAGCGATGACACCGGGGAGCTGTTTTTT
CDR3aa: CASSDDTGELFF

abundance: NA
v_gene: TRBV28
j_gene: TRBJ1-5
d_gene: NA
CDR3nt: TGTGCCAGCAGTCCCAGTTTACAGGGCAATCAGCCCCAGCATTTT
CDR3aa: CASSPSLQGNQPQHF

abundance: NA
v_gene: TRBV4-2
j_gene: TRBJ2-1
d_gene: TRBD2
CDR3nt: TGTGCCAGCAGCCAAGAACTAGCGGGAGCGAGGAATGAGCAGTTCTTC
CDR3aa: CASSQELAGARNEQFF

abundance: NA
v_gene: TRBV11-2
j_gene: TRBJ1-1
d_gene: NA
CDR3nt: TGTGCCAGCAGCCAAAGTAATACGGTGGCTGAAGCTTTCTTT
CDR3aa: CASSQSNTVAEAFF

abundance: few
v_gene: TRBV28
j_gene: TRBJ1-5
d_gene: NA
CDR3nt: TGTGCCAGCAGTTTAGGACCGCAGAGTAGCAATCAGCCCCAGCATTTT
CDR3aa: CASSLGPQSSNQPQHF

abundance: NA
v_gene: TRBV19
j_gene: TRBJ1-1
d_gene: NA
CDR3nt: TGTGCCAGTAGTATAGAGCGACAGCTAATGAACACTGAAGCTTTCTTT
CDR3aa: CASSIERQLMNTEAFF

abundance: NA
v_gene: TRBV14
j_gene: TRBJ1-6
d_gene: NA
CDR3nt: TGTGCCAGCAGCGCGGACTCCTATAATTCACCCCTCCACTTT
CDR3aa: CASSADSYNSPLHF

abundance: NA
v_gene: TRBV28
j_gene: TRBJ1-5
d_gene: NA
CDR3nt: TGTGCCAGCAGTTTAAGCGGCCAGGGAAATCAGCCCCAGCATTTT
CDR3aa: CASSLSGQGNQPQHF

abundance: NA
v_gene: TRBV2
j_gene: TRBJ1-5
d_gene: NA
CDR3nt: TGTGCCAGCAGTGAAATCCGGTACAAGCAGCCCCAGCATTTT
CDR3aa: CASSEIRYKQPQHF

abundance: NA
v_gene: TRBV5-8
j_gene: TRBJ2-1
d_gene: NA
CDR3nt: TGTGCCAGCAGCTTGGTCGAGAGCTCCTACAATGAGCAGTTCTTC
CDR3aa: CASSLVESSYNEQFF

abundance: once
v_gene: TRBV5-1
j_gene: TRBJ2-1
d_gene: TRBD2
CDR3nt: TGCGCCAGCAGCTTGAGCGGGAGAGTAGAAGAGCAGTTCTTC
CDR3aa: CASSLSGRVEEQFF

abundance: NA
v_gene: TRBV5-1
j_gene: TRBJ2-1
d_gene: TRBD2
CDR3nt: TGCGCCAGCAGCTCATCCGGGACTAGCTACAATGAGCAGTTCTTC
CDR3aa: CASSSSGTSYNEQFF

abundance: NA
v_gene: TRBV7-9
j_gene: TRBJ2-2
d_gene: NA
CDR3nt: TGTGCCAGCAGCTTAGTTAGCGGCTTCACCGGGGAGCTGTTTTTT
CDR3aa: CASSLVSGFTGELFF

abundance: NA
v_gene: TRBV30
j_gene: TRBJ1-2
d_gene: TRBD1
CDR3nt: TGTGCCTGGGACAGGGCGGGGGGCTACACCTTC
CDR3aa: CAWDRAGGYTF

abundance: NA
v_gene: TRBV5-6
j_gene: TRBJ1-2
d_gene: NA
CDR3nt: TGTGCCAGCAGCTTATCGGGTGGCTACACCTTC
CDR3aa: CASSLSGGYTF

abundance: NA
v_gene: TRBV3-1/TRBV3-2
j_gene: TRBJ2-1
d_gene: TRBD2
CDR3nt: TGTGCCAGCACTAAACTAGCGGGCCTAGACAATGAGCAGTTCTTC
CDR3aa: CASTKLAGLDNEQFF

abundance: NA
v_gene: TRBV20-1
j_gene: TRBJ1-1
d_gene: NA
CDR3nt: TGCAGTGCTAGTCCTCCCCCATGGACTGAAGCTTTCTTT
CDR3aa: CSASPPPWTEAFF

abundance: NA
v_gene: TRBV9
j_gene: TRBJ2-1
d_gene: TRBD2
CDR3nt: TGTGCCAGCAGCGCCAGGACTAGCGGGGACAATGAGCAGTTCTTC
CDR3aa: CASSARTSGDNEQFF

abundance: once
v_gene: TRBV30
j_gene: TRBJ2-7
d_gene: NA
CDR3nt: TGTGCCTGGAGTGCTAAGGTCCTTCAGTACTTC
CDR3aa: CAWSAKVLQYF

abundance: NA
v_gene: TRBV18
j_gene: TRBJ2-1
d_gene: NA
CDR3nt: TGTGCCAGCTCACCACGGGCTAATTCCTACAATGAGCAGTTCTTC
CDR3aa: CASSPRANSYNEQFF

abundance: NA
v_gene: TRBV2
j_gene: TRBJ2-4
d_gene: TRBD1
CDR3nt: TGTGCCAGCACCCCGAGTTCAGGGGGACAAAACATTCAGTACTTC
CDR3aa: CASTPSSGGQNIQYF

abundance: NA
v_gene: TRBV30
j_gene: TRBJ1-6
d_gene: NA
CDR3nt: TGTGCCTGGGAACGGCAGGGGAATTCACCCCTCCACTTT
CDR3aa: CAWERQGNSPLHF

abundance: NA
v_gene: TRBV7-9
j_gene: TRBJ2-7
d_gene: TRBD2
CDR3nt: TGTGCCAGCAGCCCCCCCTCAGCGGGAGGGAAATACGAGCAGTACTTC
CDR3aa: CASSPPSAGGKYEQYF

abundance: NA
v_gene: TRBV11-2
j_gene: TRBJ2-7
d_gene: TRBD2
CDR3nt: TGTGCCAGCAGCTTAGCGGGACTAGCGGGGGTCGTACGGTCCGAGCAGTACTTC
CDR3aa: CASSLAGLAGVVRSEQYF

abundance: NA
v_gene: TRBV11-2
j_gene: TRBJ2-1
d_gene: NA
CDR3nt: TGTGCCAGCAGCTTTACCTACAATGAGCAGTTCTTC
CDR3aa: CASSFTYNEQFF

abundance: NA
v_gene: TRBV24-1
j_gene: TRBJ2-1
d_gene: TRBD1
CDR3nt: TGTGCCACCAGTGATCCGGGACAGGGGGACCTCAATGAGCAGTTCTTC
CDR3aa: CATSDPGQGDLNEQFF

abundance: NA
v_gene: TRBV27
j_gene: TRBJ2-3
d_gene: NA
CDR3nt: TGTGCCAGCAGTTTTGCGGGGGCCCTATCAACGCAGTATTTT
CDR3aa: CASSFAGALSTQYF

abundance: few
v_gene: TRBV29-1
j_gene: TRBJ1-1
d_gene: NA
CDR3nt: TGCAGCGCCTTTCAGAATGAAGCTTTCTTT
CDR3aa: CSAFQNEAFF

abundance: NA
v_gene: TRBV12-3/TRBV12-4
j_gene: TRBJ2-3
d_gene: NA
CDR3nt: TGTGCCAGCAGCCGGGATAGCCCAGATACGCAGTATTTT
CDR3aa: CASSRDSPDTQYF

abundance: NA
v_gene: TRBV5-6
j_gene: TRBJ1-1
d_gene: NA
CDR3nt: TGTGCCAGCAGCTTACCTTCCGATCACACTGAAGCTTTCTTT
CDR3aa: CASSLPSDHTEAFF

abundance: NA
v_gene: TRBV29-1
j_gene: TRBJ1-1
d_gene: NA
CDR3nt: TGCAGCGCCCGCGGTAGAGAAGGCGCTGAAGCTTTCTTT
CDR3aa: CSARGREGAEAFF

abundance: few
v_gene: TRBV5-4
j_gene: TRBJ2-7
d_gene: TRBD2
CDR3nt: TGTGCCAGCAGCCCGGAGCTAGCGGGAGACGAGCAGTACTTC
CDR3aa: CASSPELAGDEQYF

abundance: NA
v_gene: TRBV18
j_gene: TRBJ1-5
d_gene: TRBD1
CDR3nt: TGTGCCAGCTCACCCTTACAGGGGGACAATCAGCCCCAGCATTTT
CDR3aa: CASSPLQGDNQPQHF

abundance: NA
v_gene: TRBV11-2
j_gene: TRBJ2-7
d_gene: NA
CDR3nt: TGTGCCAGCAGCCCTGGGGTTTCCTACGAGCAGTACTTC
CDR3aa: CASSPGVSYEQYF

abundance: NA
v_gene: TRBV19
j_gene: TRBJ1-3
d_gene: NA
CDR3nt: TGTGCCAGTGAAAAAGACAGTCACTCTGGAAACACCATATATTTT
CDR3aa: CASEKDSHSGNTIYF

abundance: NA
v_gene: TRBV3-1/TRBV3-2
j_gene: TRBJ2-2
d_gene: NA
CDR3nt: TGTGCCAGCTCCTTTCGGGACATCTACACCGGGGAGCTGTTTTTT
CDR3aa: CASSFRDIYTGELFF

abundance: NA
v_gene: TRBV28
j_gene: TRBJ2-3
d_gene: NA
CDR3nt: TGTGCCAGCAGCCCAACTAGTGTGCAGTATTTT
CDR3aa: CASSPTSVQYF

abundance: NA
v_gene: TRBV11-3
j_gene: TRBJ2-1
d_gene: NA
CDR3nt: TGTGCCAGCAGCACAAGGGCCGGGACACCCTACAATGAGCAGTTCTTC
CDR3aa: CASSTRAGTPYNEQFF

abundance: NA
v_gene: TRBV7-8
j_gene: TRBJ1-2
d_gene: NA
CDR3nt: TGTGCCAGCAGCTTAGGGGACAATCGTGGCTACACCTTC
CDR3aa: CASSLGDNRGYTF

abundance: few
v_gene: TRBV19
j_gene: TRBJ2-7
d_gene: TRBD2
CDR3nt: TGTGCCAGTAGTGTCACGCGGGAGGCCTACGAGCAGTACTTC
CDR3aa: CASSVTREAYEQYF

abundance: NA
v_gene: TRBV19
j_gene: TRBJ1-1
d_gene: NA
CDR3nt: TGTGCCACTCGCAGTAGTAGTGATTACACTGAAGCTTTCTTT
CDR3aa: CATRSSSDYTEAFF

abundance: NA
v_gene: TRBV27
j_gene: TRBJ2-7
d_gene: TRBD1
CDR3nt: TGTGCCAGCAGCTTGGACAGGAACTACGAGCAGTACTTC
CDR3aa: CASSLDRNYEQYF

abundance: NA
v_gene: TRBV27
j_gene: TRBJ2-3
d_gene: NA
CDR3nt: TGTGCCAGCAGTCGCCGCCCCACAGATACGCAGTATTTT
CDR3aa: CASSRRPTDTQYF

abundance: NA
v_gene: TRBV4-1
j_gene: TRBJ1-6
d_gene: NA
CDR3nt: TGCGCCAGCAGCCATGGGGTGGGTATGGGACGTCTCCACTTT
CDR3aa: CASSHGVGMGRLHF

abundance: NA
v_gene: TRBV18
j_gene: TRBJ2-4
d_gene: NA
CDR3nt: TGTGCCAGCTCACCACTAACGGGGGACATTCAGTACTTC
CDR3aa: CASSPLTGDIQYF

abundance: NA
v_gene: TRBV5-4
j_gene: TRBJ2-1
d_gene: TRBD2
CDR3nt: TGTGCCAGCAGCAAGCGGGAGGCATGGGGTGAGCAGTTCTTC
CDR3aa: CASSKREAWGEQFF